This T cell receptor (beta chain) was recovered during a study of tumor and adjacent non-tumor tissue in lung cancer. TCRbeta libraries were built with three rounds of nested PCR, modified from ARM-PCR. A single record per CDR3 protein comes from TCRdb applying MiXCR to the multiplex PCR reads. The data hold approximately 75,000 distinct CDR3 sequences, with over 70% observed a single time. General study findings and limits: Tumor TCR diversity, when higher, was linked to shorter survival. Tumor repertoires had a smaller top 100 clone share than normal lung. Compared with tumor, normal lung showed significantly lower TCR diversity.

This sample's RNA came from whole unsorted tissue. Donors were chemotherapy-naive, newly diagnosed lung cancer surgical patients in China, August–November 2014. Turning to this clonotype: No antigen is known for it.

The CDR3 contains 17 residues. Trimming left V 8 bases short and J 3 bases short, with 20 bases between. Germline values: CDR1 MGHRA, CDR2 YSYEKL. The sequencing input was lung tumor tissue. The V and J genes are TRBV4-1 and TRBJ2-6; D possibly corresponds to TRBD2 (6 bases). The receptor was isolated from a woman in her fifties or sixties with non-small cell lung cancer. The CDR3 here is CASFPTSGGIGANVLTF. For the CDR3, the DNA is TGCGCCAGCTTTCCGACTAGTGGGGGGATTGGGGCCAACGTCCTGACTTTC.